Reported below is one TCR beta chain. Its cognate antigen is unknown. This sample was included in a study of T cell responses to AZD1222 COVID-19 vaccine. Overall study results and limits: Nearly half of spike-specific TCRs reportedly target unmutated variant regions. Of the AZD1222 recipients, only 5 to 7 were seropositive at baseline. Donors skewed white British and female; clonal diversity was possibly underestimated. Along spike, vaccine-associated CD4 TCRs were found throughout, with dominance at 160-218 and 743-854.

Here immunoSEQ multiplex PCR was the method, and the copy in TCRdb shows in-frame clones only, minus some. The repertoire consists of tens of thousands of clones, with over 85% occurring once and the leading ten covering under 4%. There are 14 residues in the CDR3. Deletions cut 3 bases from V and 4 bases from J, with 12 bases between. CDR1 and CDR2 (germline): SGHAT, FQDESV (reference sequence). This TCR was recovered from an adult in good health. The chain has TRBV11-1 and TRBJ1-1; D possibly corresponds to TRBD1 (6 bases). The specimen was peripheral blood, collected on day 0 of AZD1222 vaccination. The CDR3 reads CASSFGARGTEAFF. The CDR3 DNA sequence: TGTGCCAGCAGCTTCGGGGCCAGGGGCACTGAAGCTTTCTTT. The whole variable domain, filled in from reference TRBV11-1 and TRBJ1-1, reads EAEVAQSPRYKITEKSQAVAFWCDPISGHATLYWYRQILGQGPELLVQFQDESVVDDSQLPKDRFSAERLKGVDSTLKIQPAELGDSAMYLCASSFGARGTEAFFGQGTRLTVV.